Below, one T cell receptor beta chain is given with its context. These data are taken from a study of cytomegalovirus exposure and HLA in healthy donors. The primer mix had 60 Vbeta and 13 Jbeta primers. Some clones are missing from TCRdb's copy, which holds only in-frame ones; the method was immunoSEQ multiplex PCR. The sample has roughly 100,000 clones, approximately 82% seen once; the top ten hold around 8.8%. V was trimmed by 0 bases and J by 2 bases, leaving 14 bases between them. The CDR3 loop spans 17 amino acids. Germline lookup yields CDR1 SGHNT and CDR2 YENEEA. V usage is TRBV11-3 and J usage is TRBJ2-1, with D possibly TRBD2 on 6 matching bases. This clonotype was sampled from a man between 35 and 55 years old in good health and CMV-seropositive. Specimen: PBMCs. This chain's CDR3 is CASSLDWRAGPYNEQFF. The CDR3 DNA reads as TGTGCCAGCAGCTTAGATTGGCGAGCGGGCCCCTACAATGAGCAGTTCTTC. Using reference TRBV11-3 and TRBJ2-1 for the parts outside the CDR3, the full variable domain is EAGVVQSPRYKIIEKKQPVAFWCNPISGHNTLYWYLQNLGQGPELLIRYENEEAVDDSQLPKDRFSAERLKGVDSTLKIQPAELGDSAVYLCASSLDWRAGPYNEQFFGPGTRLTVL.